This T cell receptor (beta chain) was observed in a study of response to subunit inactivated influenza vaccine. Findings of the study overall: It was the authors' suggestion that each seasonal influenza vaccination recruits few new T cells.

TCRdb independently ran MiXCR on the RT-PCR reads; one entry per CDR3 protein. The sample holds just over 300,000 distinct CDR3 sequences, 21% seen once. In this sample, this clonotype turned up a few times. What it binds is unknown. The ends lost 2 bases at V and 2 bases at J; junction bases unmatched: 9. CDR1 is LNHNV, CDR2 YYDKDF, per germline (reference sequence). The CDR3 totals 17 residues. Sequences were derived from PBMCs from blood, sampled about 20 months after vaccination. The chain carries TRBV15 and TRBJ1-5, with 7 bases aligning to TRBD1. This TCR was recovered from a man aged 45 to 70 who received an inactivated influenza vaccine. CDR3 loop: CATSRPNRQGGNQPQHF. The CDR3 DNA sequence: TGTGCCACCAGCAGACCGAATAGACAGGGCGGCAATCAGCCCCAGCATTTT. Complete variable domain (other parts from reference TRBV15 and TRBJ1-5): DAMVIQNPRYQVTQFGKPVTLSCSQTLNHNVMYWYQQKSSQAPKLLFHYYDKDFNNEADTPDNFQSRRPNTSFCFLDIRSPGLGDTAMYLCATSRPNRQGGNQPQHFGDGTRLSIL.